This TCR beta chain was sequenced during a study of blood T cell repertoires in COVID-19. The CDR3 consists of 13 residues. Germline-derived CDR1 and CDR2 are SGHDT and YYEEEE. V dropped 1 base and J dropped 5; count of bases not matched to a gene: 2. Assay used: immunoSEQ multiplex PCR; TCRdb lists only in-frame clones, some missing. The sample lists more than 140,000 clones, just over 85% seen once, with 1.5% to 1.7% in the top ten. Sequencing was performed on peripheral blood. This chain links TRBV5-6 with TRBJ1-1, with 7 bases matching TRBD1. The source is a woman aged 55-70 years with acute or convalescent COVID-19. The CDR3 sequence is CASSLLRGTEAFF. The CDR3 DNA follows: TGTGCCAGCAGCTTGCTCAGGGGGACTGAAGCTTTCTTT.